Below are 30 T cell receptor beta chains sequenced from a single sample in a study of post-analysis software for immune sequencing data. Study-wide points: A few TRBV segments were significantly more frequent in patients than in controls. TRBV5-6, TRBV5-1 and TRBV20-1 were among these segments.

Their antigens remain unidentified. Every TCR beta cDNA library bore unique molecular identifiers. Using its own MiXCR run on the PCR reads, TCRdb lists one record per CDR3 protein. The table lists about 430,000 distinct CDR3 sequences, approximately 42% of them singletons, with 7.6% in the top ten. The sequenced material came from blood. These receptors were collected from a girl aged 2 to 9 with multiple sclerosis.

This sequence joins TRBV28 and TRBJ1-2; possibly TRBD1 for D (5 bases). The CDR3 has 17 residues. The germline V gene has CDR1 MDHEN and CDR2 SYDVKM. The V and J ends lost 5 bases and 3 bases respectively, with 22 bases between them. The CDR3 is CASSLMVGGNEDYGYTF. The CDR3 region has the DNA TGTGCCAGCAGTCTAATGGTGGGGGGGAATGAGGACTATGGCTACACCTTC.

This clonotype came up many times. V is TRBV27 and J is TRBJ2-3; 7 bases are a match to TRBD2. CDR3 size: 13 residues. Trimming at V came to 2 bases and at J to 7 bases, leaving 3 bases not matched to a gene. In germline, CDR1 is MNHEY, CDR2 SMNVEV (reference sequence). CDR3 residues: CASSLGLGNTQYF. The CDR3 coding sequence is TGTGCCAGCAGTTTAGGACTAGGGAATACGCAGTATTTT.

The V and J genes are TRBV18 and TRBJ2-1; D might be TRBD2 (5 bases). Germline-derived CDR1 and CDR2 are KGHSH and LQKENI. V was clipped by 3 bases and J by 4 bases, with 10 bases between them. The CDR3 is 14 residues long. The CDR3 spells CASSPLGGYNEQFF. The CDR3 DNA reads TGTGCCAGCTCACCCCTCGGAGGATACAATGAGCAGTTCTTC.

The CDR3 nucleotides are TGTGCCAGCAGTTTATATACAGGATCGGGTAATCAGCCCCAGCATTTT. Protein sequence: CASSLYTGSGNQPQHF. This rearrangement joins TRBV28 to TRBJ1-5, with a tentative D call TRBD1 (5 bases). V was trimmed by 1 base and J by 4 bases, leaving 14 bases between them. This CDR3 is 16 amino acids long. Germline CDR1 and CDR2: MDHEN and SYDVKM.

The V call is TRBV28, the J call TRBJ2-1, with 13 nucleotides matching TRBD2. This CDR3 is built from 17 residues. The V gene's germline CDR1 is MDHEN and CDR2 SYDVKM. V was clipped by 3 bases and J by 8 bases; unmatched bases: 10. This chain's CDR3 is CASSFRFGLAGEDEQFF. The CDR3, as DNA: TGTGCCAGCAGTTTTCGATTCGGACTAGCGGGAGAAGATGAGCAGTTCTTC.

This clonotype was seen only a few times. Here the CDR3 reads CASFWSENTEAFF. CDR3 coding DNA: TGTGCCTCCTTTTGGAGTGAGAACACTGAAGCTTTCTTT. V gene TRBV2 combines with J gene TRBJ1-1; no firm D call. CDR1 is SNHLY and CDR2 is FYNNEI in the germline V gene. The CDR3 length is 13 residues. Trimming pared 11 bases from V and 1 base from J, leaving 14 bases between.

The chain links TRBV15 to TRBJ2-3; a weak D match, TRBD2 (6 bases). CDR3 length: 16 amino acids. Germline loops: CDR1 LNHNV, CDR2 YYDKDF (reference sequence). V was trimmed by 0 bases and J by 4 bases, leaving 14 bases between them. This CDR3 reads CATSRDRGRSADTQYF. The CDR3 DNA follows: TGTGCCACCAGCAGAGATCGGGGGAGGTCCGCAGATACGCAGTATTTT.

In this sample, this clonotype turned up a few times. One end of the junction fails to match germline, which may point to a read error. The chain employs TRBV29-1 and TRBJ2-7; D is perhaps TRBD1 (5 bases). Germline V gene sequence: CDR1 SQVTM, CDR2 ANQGSEA. The CDR3 has 13 amino acids. CDR3 protein: CVSYPADSTEAFF. For the CDR3, the DNA is TGCGTCTCCTACCCGGCAGACAGTACTGAAGCTTTCTTC.

This clonotype has only one observation. CDR3 in amino acids: CSARDITGAYEQYF. Written as DNA, the CDR3 is TGCAGTGCTAGGGATATTACAGGGGCCTACGAGCAGTACTTC. The chain carries TRBV20-1 and TRBJ2-1, with TRBD1 matching 7 bases. The J call may be mistaken, given a closer DNA end match to TRBJ2-7. The CDR3 loop spans 14 amino acids. Germline V gives CDR1 DFQATT, CDR2 SNEGSKA (reference sequence).

There are a few counts of this clonotype. The chain has TRBV6-5 and TRBJ2-3, with TRBD2 identical over 7 bases. The CDR3 spans 16 residues. Unmatched junction bases numbered 10, after V lost 2 bases and J lost 5 bases. Per germline, CDR1 MNHEY and CDR2 SVGAGI. CDR3 coding DNA: TGTGCCAGCAGTTACGGGGCTAGCGGCCTCGGAGATACGCAGTATTTT. The encoded protein is CASSYGASGLGDTQYF.

This chain connects TRBV7-9 to TRBJ2-1; 10 nucleotides align to TRBD2. There are 15 residues in the CDR3. J was trimmed by 9 bases and V by 1 base; bases with no gene match: 6. Looked up from germline, CDR1 is SEHNR and CDR2 is FQNEAQ (reference sequence). CDR3 DNA: TGTGCCAGCAGCTTAGAGGCTAGCGGGAGAGCTGAGCAGTTCTTC. The encoded protein is CASSLEASGRAEQFF.

This clonotype was counted only a few times. This chain uses TRBV5-1 with TRBJ1-2; D is uncertain. The germline V gene encodes CDR1 SGHRS and CDR2 YFSETQ. The germline V and J ends were trimmed by 0 bases and 3 bases, with 9 bases remaining between them. This CDR3 is built from 14 residues. The CDR3 reads CASSLETAYYGYTF. The CDR3 DNA reads as TGCGCCAGCAGCTTGGAAACAGCCTACTATGGCTACACCTTC.

V gene TRBV7-2 combines with J gene TRBJ2-7, with TRBD1 identical over 7 bases. Looked up from germline, CDR1 is SGHTA and CDR2 is FQGNSA. The CDR3 is 16 residues long. With V trimmed by 5 bases and J by 2 bases, 12 bases remained unmatched. CDR3 residues: CASSPNAGTVTYEQYF. The CDR3 region has the DNA TGTGCCAGCAGCCCCAACGCCGGGACAGTAACCTACGAGCAGTACTTC.

The sample holds one count of this clonotype. The rearrangement uses TRBV20-1 and TRBJ2-7; 7 bases are a match to TRBD1. J gave up 7 bases and V 4 bases, and 13 bases lay outside the gene matches. The CDR3 contains 14 residues. CDR1 and CDR2 (germline): DFQATT, SNEGSKA (reference sequence). CDR3 loop: CSAKRDSGTTEQYF. The CDR3 coding sequence is TGCAGTGCTAAAAGGGACAGCGGCACTACAGAGCAGTACTTC.

This clonotype was detected once. The chain joins TRBV7-8 to TRBJ2-7; maybe TRBD2 (5 bases). The CDR3 totals 16 residues. Germline-derived CDR1 and CDR2 are SGHVS and FQNEAQ. The V end lost 1 base, the J end lost 0 bases, and 13 bases lay between the germline ends. CDR3 DNA sequence: TGTGCCAGCAGCTTAGGTCTGCCGGGGAGCTCCTACGAGCAGTACTTC. As protein: CASSLGLPGSSYEQYF.

The chain joins TRBV7-2 to TRBJ1-6, with D hard to call. The length of the CDR3 is 15 residues. Per the germline V gene, CDR1 is SGHTA and CDR2 is FQGNSA. Trimming removed 1 base from V and 7 bases from J, with 11 bases in between. The CDR3 DNA reads as TGTGCCAGCAGCTTAGTATTAGGGCAAAATTCACCCCTCCACTTT. Amino acid sequence: CASSLVLGQNSPLHF.

Remarks on this clonotype: At one end the junction does not follow the germline gene, possibly because of a read error. The gene calls are TRBV7-7 and TRBJ2-1; D possibly corresponds to TRBD2 (6 bases). This CDR3 has 15 residues. The germline V gene has CDR1 SSHAT and CDR2 FNYEAQ (reference sequence). The CDR3 region has the DNA TGTGCTAGCAGCTCTGATAGCGGATCCTACAATGAGCAGTTCTTC. It codes for CASSSDSGSYNEQFF.

V gene TRBV9 combines with J gene TRBJ2-5, with D possibly being TRBD1 (5 bases). This CDR3 has 12 residues. Looked up from germline, CDR1 is SGDLS and CDR2 is YYNGEE. Trimming left V 7 bases short and J 4 bases short, with 11 bases between. The CDR3 nucleotides are TGTGCCAGCTCGACAGCCGGAGAGACCCAGTACTTC. Residues: CASSTAGETQYF.

The chain links TRBV5-5 to TRBJ1-2; maybe TRBD1 (5 bases). Germline-derived CDR1 and CDR2 are SGHKS and YYEKEE (reference sequence). This CDR3 has 14 amino acids. Trimming removed 2 bases from V and 5 bases from J, with 13 bases in between. CDR3 in amino acids: CASSFGDGLYGYTF. CDR3 nucleotide sequence: TGTGCCAGCAGCTTCGGGGACGGGCTATATGGCTACACCTTC.

This clonotype occurred a few times. The chain combines TRBV9 with TRBJ2-7; D gene uncertain. The CDR3 sequence is 16 residues long. Germline CDR1 is SGDLS and CDR2 is YYNGEE. V was clipped by 2 bases and J by 0 bases, with 15 bases between them. This chain's CDR3 is CASSVGPAQSSYEQYF. CDR3 bases: TGTGCCAGCAGCGTTGGTCCAGCGCAAAGCTCCTACGAGCAGTACTTC.

This chain uses TRBV4-3 with TRBJ2-6, with D perhaps TRBD1 (6 bases). The CDR3 consists of 18 residues. Trimming removed 0 bases from V and 0 bases from J, with 12 bases in between. Germline CDR1 is LGHNA and CDR2 is YSLEER. CDR3: CASSQEQGSFSGANVLTF. CDR3 nucleotides: TGCGCCAGCAGCCAAGAACAGGGTTCCTTCTCTGGGGCCAACGTCCTGACTTTC.

This chain uses TRBV29-1 with TRBJ2-3; D ambiguous. This CDR3 contains 10 residues. Per the germline V gene, CDR1 is SQVTM and CDR2 is ANQGSEA. V gave up 3 bases and J gave up 5 bases, with 3 bases separating them. CDR3 DNA: TGCAGCGTTGAGCAAGATACGCAGTATTTT. Translation: CSVEQDTQYF.

As DNA, the CDR3 is TGTGCCAGCAGCTTAACCGCAGGGAGCACAGATACGCAGTATTTT. Translation gives CASSLTAGSTDTQYF. The V gene is TRBV7-3, the J gene TRBJ2-3, with D possibly matching TRBD1 (5 bases). This CDR3 has 15 residues. V lost 0 bases, J lost 0 bases, and 7 bases lay in between. The V gene's germline CDR1 is SGHTA and CDR2 FQGTGA.

The gene calls are TRBV7-2 and TRBJ2-7; D possibly corresponds to TRBD1 (5 bases). This CDR3 has 12 amino acids. CDR1 is SGHTA and CDR2 is FQGNSA in the germline V gene. The germline V and J ends were trimmed by 5 bases and 4 bases, with 9 bases remaining between them. The CDR3 nucleotides are TGTGCCAGCAGCATAGACAGTTACGAGCAGTACTTC. Its protein is CASSIDSYEQYF.

The gene calls are TRBV10-3 and TRBJ2-5; tentatively, D is TRBD1 or TRBD2 (5 bases each). The CDR3 totals 15 residues. The germline gives CDR1 ENHRY, CDR2 SYGVKD. V was cut by 0 bases and J by 11 bases, with 19 bases left in between. The CDR3 spells CAISESTRGRQEQYF. CDR3 DNA: TGTGCCATCAGTGAGTCGACGAGGGGCAGGCAAGAGCAGTACTTC.

The chain is built from TRBV6-5 and TRBJ2-7, with 8 bases that match TRBD1. This CDR3 is 16 amino acids long. CDR1 MNHEY and CDR2 SVGAGI come from the germline V gene. Trimming took 6 bases from V and 7 from J; bases not matched to a gene: 17. The CDR3 coding sequence is TGTGCCAGCAGGGGCCCAGGACAGGGCCGGGGTAATGAGCAGTACTTC. As protein: CASRGPGQGRGNEQYF.

The J gene is TRBJ2-3, the V gene TRBV5-1; TRBD2 matches 7 bases. The CDR3 sequence is 14 residues long. Germline CDR1 and CDR2: SGHRS and YFSETQ. V shed 4 bases and J 1 base; nucleotides not matched to a gene: 3. The CDR3 protein is CASSPRGGTDTQYF. The CDR3 DNA reads as TGCGCCAGCAGCCCTCGGGGGGGCACAGATACGCAGTATTTT. Combining the CDR3 with reference TRBV5-1 and TRBJ2-3 gives the whole variable domain KAGVTQTPRYLIKTRGQQVTLSCSPISGHRSVSWYQQTPGQGLQFLFEYFSETQRNKGNFPGRFSGRQFSNSRSEMNVSTLELGDSALYLCASSPRGGTDTQYFGPGTRLTVL.

The V call is TRBV6-6, the J call TRBJ2-7, with D possibly TRBD2 on 6 matching bases. Trimming left V 0 bases short and J 3 bases short, with 12 bases between. CDR1 and CDR2 (germline): MNHNY, SVGAGI (reference sequence). CDR3 length: 15 residues. The CDR3 reads CASSYSSGLNYEQYF. In DNA, the CDR3 is TGTGCCAGCAGTTACTCGAGCGGACTAAACTACGAGCAGTACTTC.

The sample holds one count of this clonotype. This sequence joins TRBV5-1 and TRBJ2-3, with TRBD2 identical over 7 bases. Germline V gene lookup returns CDR1 SGHRS and CDR2 YFSETQ. The CDR3 runs 16 residues. Trimming at V came to 5 bases and at J to 0 bases, leaving 9 bases not matched to a gene. The CDR3 DNA follows: TGCGCCAGCAGTCCAGGACTAGACCTTAGCACAGATACGCAGTATTTT. Amino acid sequence: CASSPGLDLSTDTQYF.

This clonotype has a handful of counts. The CDR3 nucleotides read TGTGCCAGCAGCTTAAGCTCGACTAAGTCCGATGGCTACACCTTC. This translates into CASSLSSTKSDGYTF. The rearrangement joins TRBV7-2 to TRBJ1-2; D not certain. The length of the CDR3 is 15 residues. The germline V gene encodes CDR1 SGHTA and CDR2 FQGNSA. Trimming left V 2 bases short and J 6 bases short, with 16 bases between.